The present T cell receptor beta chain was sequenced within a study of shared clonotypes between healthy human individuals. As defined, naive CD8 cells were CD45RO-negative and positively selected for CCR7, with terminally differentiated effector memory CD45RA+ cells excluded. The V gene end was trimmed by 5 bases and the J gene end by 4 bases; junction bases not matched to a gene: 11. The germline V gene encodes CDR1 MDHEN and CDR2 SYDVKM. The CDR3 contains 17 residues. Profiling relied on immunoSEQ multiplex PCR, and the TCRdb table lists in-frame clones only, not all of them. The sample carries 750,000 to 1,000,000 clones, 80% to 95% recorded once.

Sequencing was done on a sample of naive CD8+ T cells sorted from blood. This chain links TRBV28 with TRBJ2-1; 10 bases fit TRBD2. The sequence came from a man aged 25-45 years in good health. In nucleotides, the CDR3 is TGTGCCAGCAGTGACATACTAGCGGGAATCTCTTACAATGAGCAGTTCTTC. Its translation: CASSDILAGISYNEQFF.